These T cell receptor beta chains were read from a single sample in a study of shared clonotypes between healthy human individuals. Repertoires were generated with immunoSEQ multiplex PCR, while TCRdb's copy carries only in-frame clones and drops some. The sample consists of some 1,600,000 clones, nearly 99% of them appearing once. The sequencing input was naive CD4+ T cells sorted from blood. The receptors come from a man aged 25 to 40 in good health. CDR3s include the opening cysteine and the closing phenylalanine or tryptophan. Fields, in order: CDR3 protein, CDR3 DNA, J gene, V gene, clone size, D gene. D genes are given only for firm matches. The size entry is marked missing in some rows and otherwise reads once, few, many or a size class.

cdr3_aa: CASSSRQGGNTGELFF
cdr3_nt: TGTGCCAGCAGCTCCCGACAGGGTGGAAACACCGGGGAGCTGTTTTTT
j_call: TRBJ2-2
v_call: TRBV9
clone_size: once
d_call: TRBD1

cdr3_aa: CASSEGRNEKLFF
cdr3_nt: TGTGCCAGCAGTGAAGGGAGGAATGAAAAACTGTTTTTT
j_call: TRBJ1-4
v_call: TRBV2
clone_size: once
d_call: -

cdr3_aa: CASSSPEKDTEAFF
cdr3_nt: TGTGCCAGCAGCTCCCCAGAGAAGGACACTGAAGCTTTCTTT
j_call: TRBJ1-1
v_call: TRBV6-4
clone_size: -
d_call: -

cdr3_aa: CASSTPDAANYGYTF
cdr3_nt: TGTGCCAGCAGCACCCCGGACGCAGCTAACTATGGCTACACCTTC
j_call: TRBJ1-2
v_call: TRBV28
clone_size: -
d_call: -

cdr3_aa: CASSDQSTDTQYF
cdr3_nt: TGCGCCAGCAGTGACCAAAGCACAGATACGCAGTATTTT
j_call: TRBJ2-3
v_call: TRBV10-1
clone_size: -
d_call: -

cdr3_aa: CASSYEPAKNIQYF
cdr3_nt: TGTGCCAGCAGTTACGAACCAGCCAAAAACATTCAGTACTTC
j_call: TRBJ2-4
v_call: TRBV6-6
clone_size: -
d_call: -

cdr3_aa: CASSIRAGLRYNEQFF
cdr3_nt: TGTGCCAGCAGTATCCGGGCGGGGTTGAGGTACAATGAGCAGTTCTTC
j_call: TRBJ2-1
v_call: TRBV28
clone_size: -
d_call: -

cdr3_aa: CASSLLGNQPQHF
cdr3_nt: TGTGCCAGCAGTTTACTAGGTAATCAGCCCCAGCATTTT
j_call: TRBJ1-5
v_call: TRBV28
clone_size: once
d_call: -

cdr3_aa: CAISISLRGTYEQYF
cdr3_nt: TGTGCCATCAGTATCTCACTCCGCGGGACCTACGAGCAGTACTTC
j_call: TRBJ2-7
v_call: TRBV10-3
clone_size: -
d_call: -

cdr3_aa: CASSFFGVETQYF
cdr3_nt: TGTGCCAGCAGCTTTTTCGGGGTGGAGACCCAGTACTTC
j_call: TRBJ2-5
v_call: TRBV7-6
clone_size: -
d_call: -

cdr3_aa: CASSFSTGHNEQYF
cdr3_nt: TGTGCCAGCAGTTTTTCAACAGGGCACAACGAGCAGTACTTC
j_call: TRBJ2-7
v_call: TRBV28
clone_size: -
d_call: -

cdr3_aa: CATSRVLGASNQPQHF
cdr3_nt: TGTGCCACCAGCAGAGTCCTGGGGGCGAGCAATCAGCCCCAGCATTTT
j_call: TRBJ1-5
v_call: TRBV15
clone_size: -
d_call: -